Listed here is a single T cell receptor beta chain. Its antigen is unidentified. Sequenced by immunoSEQ multiplex PCR; TCRdb stores in-frame clones only, minus some. Of about 59,000 clones listed, around 80% are singletons. These data come from a study of T cells in tumors after PD-1 blockade. Study-level background: Some patients also took daily vismodegib 150 mg during anti-PD-1 treatment.

The CDR3 sequence is 12 residues long. Germline CDR1 and CDR2: GTSNPN and SVGIG (reference sequence). V lost 3 bases, J lost 6 bases, and 4 bases stayed unmatched. Whole-study findings and limits: Blood contained about 45% of the tumor's TCR clonotypes.

The sequence derives from a human donor with basal cell carcinoma. The specimen was PBMCs, collected before anti-PD-1 treatment. The J gene is TRBJ1-2, the V gene TRBV30; 7 bases match TRBD1. CDR3 protein: CAWSFRGNGYTF. The CDR3 DNA reads TGTGCCTGGAGCTTCAGGGGGAATGGCTACACCTTC.